One and the same sample provided the 31 T cell receptor beta chains below, sequenced in a study of T cells in localized non-small cell lung cancer. Only in-frame clones appear in the TCRdb table, and some are missing; sequencing was by immunoSEQ multiplex PCR. This table holds 65,000 to 90,000 clones, roughly 75% found once. This specimen consisted of PBMCs, obtained before any cancer treatment. These receptors were taken from a man between 40 and 75 years old with stage II squamous cell lung carcinoma.

The chain employs TRBV30 and TRBJ1-5, with D perhaps TRBD1 (6 bases). Trimming cost V 2 bases and J 3 bases, with 8 bases left between them. This CDR3 spans 13 amino acids. The germline V gene has CDR1 GTSNPN and CDR2 SVGIG (reference sequence). The CDR3 region is CAWSRGDNQPQHF. CDR3 coding DNA: TGTGCCTGGAGTAGGGGGGACAATCAGCCCCAGCATTTT.

V and J are TRBV15 and TRBJ2-7; 11 positions agree with TRBD1. In germline, CDR1 is LNHNV, CDR2 YYDKDF (reference sequence). This CDR3 spans 15 amino acids. The V and J ends lost 3 bases and 1 base, in that order; junction bases with no gene match: 2. The CDR3 loop reads CATSRGTGGSYEQYF. CDR3 sequence (DNA): TGTGCCACCAGCAGGGGGACAGGGGGGTCCTACGAGCAGTACTTC.

On this clone: Distinct nucleotide sequences in the sample also encode this CDR3. V is TRBV7-8 and J is TRBJ2-2; D may be TRBD1 (6 bases). V lost 5 bases, J lost 4 bases, and 8 bases lay in between. Germline CDR1 is SGHVS and CDR2 is FQNEAQ. The CDR3 length is 13 residues. The CDR3 loop is CASSLTGTGELFF. The CDR3 coding sequence is TGTGCCAGCAGCCTGACAGGCACCGGGGAGCTGTTTTTT. The full variable domain, with the rest looked up from reference TRBV7-8 and TRBJ2-2, is GAGVSQSPRYKVAKRGQDVALRCDPISGHVSLFWYQQALGQGPEFLTYFQNEAQLDKSGLPSDRFFAERPEGSVSTLKIQRTQQEDSAVYLCASSLTGTGELFFGEGSRLTVL.

The gene calls are TRBV19 and TRBJ2-2; D is unclear. Trimming took off 6 bases at V and 0 bases at J, with 11 bases between the two ends. This CDR3 spans 15 amino acids. Germline V gene sequence: CDR1 LNHDA, CDR2 SQIVND (reference sequence). This chain's CDR3 is CASSRSTTNTGELFF. CDR3 sequence (DNA): TGTGCCAGTAGCCGATCTACCACGAACACCGGGGAGCTGTTTTTT. Combining the CDR3 with reference TRBV19 and TRBJ2-2 gives the whole variable domain DGGITQSPKYLFRKEGQNVTLSCEQNLNHDAMYWYRQDPGQGLRLIYYSQIVNDFQKGDIAEGYSVSREKKESFPLTVTSAQKNPTAFYLCASSRSTTNTGELFFGEGSRLTVL.

The chain recombines TRBV29-1 with TRBJ2-6; the D is unclear. Germline values: CDR1 SQVTM, CDR2 ANQGSEA. V was pared by 5 bases and J by 2 bases, with 10 bases between. There are 14 residues in the CDR3. The CDR3 bases are TGCAGCGTTCTTAGTTCAGCTGGGGCCAACGTCCTGACTTTC. It yields the protein CSVLSSAGANVLTF.

The CDR3 DNA reads TGCGCCAGCAGCTCCCCCCCGCCCTCCTACAATGAGCAGTTCTTC. Translation: CASSSPPPSYNEQFF. The V and J genes are TRBV5-1 and TRBJ2-1; D unclear. This CDR3 spans 15 amino acids. CDR1 SGHRS and CDR2 YFSETQ come from the germline V gene. Trimming shortened V by 3 bases and J by 0 bases, and 10 bases separated the two germline ends. The whole variable domain, remainder taken from reference TRBV5-1 and TRBJ2-1, is KAGVTQTPRYLIKTRGQQVTLSCSPISGHRSVSWYQQTPGQGLQFLFEYFSETQRNKGNFPGRFSGRQFSNSRSEMNVSTLELGDSALYLCASSSPPPSYNEQFFGPGTRLTVL.

This chain joins TRBV5-1 and TRBJ2-5; 10 nucleotides match TRBD1. This CDR3 comprises 16 residues. The V gene end was trimmed by 5 bases and the J gene end by 5 bases; junction bases not matched to a gene: 12. Germline CDR1 SGHRS, CDR2 YFSETQ. The DNA for the CDR3 is TGCGCCAGCAGGACCGGGACAGGGGCCCTCGGGGAGACCCAGTACTTC. Translated: CASRTGTGALGETQYF.

This clone was recorded once. The gene calls are TRBV19 and TRBJ2-5; D is ambiguous. This CDR3 spans 13 amino acids. The germline V gene encodes CDR1 LNHDA and CDR2 SQIVND (reference sequence). Trimming took off 4 bases at V and 2 bases at J, with 8 bases between the two ends. As DNA, the CDR3 is TGTGCCAGTAGTACCCGGATACAAGAGACCCAGTACTTC. It is translated as CASSTRIQETQYF.

The chain links TRBV18 to TRBJ1-2; 12 nucleotides agree with TRBD1. This CDR3 has 16 residues. Trimming took 4 bases from V and 7 from J; bases not matched to a gene: 10. Germline lookup yields CDR1 KGHSH and CDR2 LQKENI. CDR3 DNA sequence: TGTGCCAGCTCACGACAACCTGGGACAGGGGGCCTTGGCTACACCTTC. Residues: CASSRQPGTGGLGYTF.

This sequence joins TRBV5-1 and TRBJ2-5; 9 nucleotides match TRBD2. The V gene's germline CDR1 is SGHRS and CDR2 YFSETQ. This CDR3 has 13 amino acids. The V segment lost 7 bases and the J segment 2 bases; nucleotides outside the gene matches: 3. CDR3 nucleotide sequence: TGCGCCAGCGGACTAGCGCCTCAAGAGACCCAGTACTTC. Residues: CASGLAPQETQYF.

V usage is TRBV15 and J usage is TRBJ1-2; D is ambiguous. V was shortened by 1 base and J by 5 bases, with 11 bases between the two germline ends. CDR1 and CDR2 from the germline V gene are LNHNV and YYDKDF (reference sequence). There are 14 residues in the CDR3. The CDR3 sequence is CATSRAPTEYGYTF. CDR3 sequence (DNA): TGTGCCACCAGCAGAGCCCCGACTGAATATGGCTACACCTTC. Complete variable domain (other parts from reference TRBV15 and TRBJ1-2): DAMVIQNPRYQVTQFGKPVTLSCSQTLNHNVMYWYQQKSSQAPKLLFHYYDKDFNNEADTPDNFQSRRPNTSFCFLDIRSPGLGDTAMYLCATSRAPTEYGYTFGSGTRLTVV.

This clone was picked up one time. This chain uses TRBV4-2 with TRBJ2-5; 9 bases align to TRBD1. Germline lookup yields CDR1 LGHNA and CDR2 YNFKEQ. V was pared by 1 base and J by 1 base, with 1 base of the junction left unmatched. CDR3 length: 15 residues. As DNA, the CDR3 is TGTGCCAGCAGCCAAGGGGACAGGGCCCAAGAGACCCAGTACTTC. It encodes CASSQGDRAQETQYF.

A single count supports this clone. This chain joins TRBV6-1 and TRBJ2-3, with D hard to call. Trimming left V 6 bases short and J 5 bases short, with 9 bases between. Germline V gene sequence: CDR1 MNHNS, CDR2 SASEGT. The length of the CDR3 is 12 residues. CDR3 in amino acids: CASSRLGDTQYF. The CDR3 nucleotides are TGTGCCAGCAGCAGGTTGGGAGATACGCAGTATTTT.

The J gene is TRBJ2-7, the V gene TRBV6-5; 7 bases fit TRBD2. The CDR3 is 15 residues long. In germline, CDR1 is MNHEY, CDR2 SVGAGI. V dropped 2 bases and J dropped 2; count of bases not matched to a gene: 6. CDR3 residues: CASSYNQRGTYEQYF. The CDR3 DNA follows: TGTGCCAGCAGTTACAACCAGCGGGGAACCTACGAGCAGTACTTC.

In DNA, the CDR3 is TGTGCCAGCAGCTCCAGACAATATACCGGGACAGGGTCATGGGAGCAGTACTTC. Translating gives CASSSRQYTGTGSWEQYF. The rearrangement links TRBV7-8 to TRBJ2-7; 9 bases are a match to TRBD1. Germline values: CDR1 SGHVS, CDR2 FQNEAQ. This CDR3 is 18 amino acids long. The J segment lost 7 bases and the V segment lost 4 bases, leaving 20 bases of the junction unmatched.

As regards this clone: Other DNA sequences in this sample translate to the same CDR3. The chain employs TRBV5-1 and TRBJ2-7, with D unresolved. The germline V gene has CDR1 SGHRS and CDR2 YFSETQ. This CDR3 has 13 residues. The V and J ends lost 0 bases and 0 bases respectively, with 4 bases between them. CDR3 residues: CASSLGSSYEQYF. CDR3 nucleotide sequence: TGCGCCAGCAGCTTGGGTAGCTCCTACGAGCAGTACTTC.

The chain combines TRBV19 with TRBJ1-1, with unresolved D. Trimming removed 3 bases at V and 1 base at J, with 9 bases between. CDR1 is LNHDA, CDR2 SQIVND, per germline (reference sequence). This CDR3 has 14 amino acids. CDR3 DNA sequence: TGTGCCAGTAGTATCGGGGTGGGGAACACTGAAGCTTTCTTT. It codes for CASSIGVGNTEAFF.

This sequence joins TRBV4-3 and TRBJ2-7; D uncertain. The ends were cut back, 1 base at V and 5 bases at J, with 18 bases in the middle. This CDR3 has 16 residues. Per germline, CDR1 LGHNA and CDR2 YSLEER. The CDR3 DNA reads as TGCGCCAGCAGCCAAGTTTTTGGGCAGGTTCAACACGAGCAGTACTTC. This codes for CASSQVFGQVQHEQYF.

CDR3 nucleotides: TGTGCCAGCAGGTACGCCGGGACAGGCAACGATGGCTACACCTTC. This codes for CASRYAGTGNDGYTF. The chain links TRBV28 to TRBJ1-2, with 8 nucleotides matching TRBD1. Trimming at V came to 6 bases and at J to 6 bases, leaving 12 bases not matched to a gene. This CDR3 comprises 15 residues. Germline CDR1 and CDR2: MDHEN and SYDVKM.

The chain is built from TRBV5-5 and TRBJ2-5; D uncertain. CDR1 is SGHKS and CDR2 is YYEKEE in the germline V gene (reference sequence). The CDR3 runs 14 residues. The ends were cut back, 2 bases at V and 2 bases at J, with 10 bases in the middle. The CDR3 here is CASSLVSGQETQYF. CDR3 bases: TGTGCCAGCAGCTTAGTATCGGGTCAAGAGACCCAGTACTTC.

This clone was counted once. V gene TRBV4-3 combines with J gene TRBJ1-2; the D gene is possibly TRBD1 (5 bases). In germline, CDR1 is LGHNA, CDR2 YSLEER. The CDR3 sequence is 12 residues long. V lost 3 bases and J lost 8, with 10 bases in between. CDR3 sequence reads: CASSHQGAGYTF. CDR3 DNA sequence: TGCGCCAGCAGCCATCAGGGAGCAGGCTACACCTTC.

The genes are TRBV2 and TRBJ2-1, with 8 bases lining up with TRBD1. CDR1 SNHLY and CDR2 FYNNEI come from the germline V gene. The CDR3 has 17 residues. V dropped 1 base and J dropped 7; count of bases not matched to a gene: 12. This CDR3 is CASSEVGRAGGLNEQFF. In DNA, the CDR3 is TGTGCCAGCAGTGAAGTCGGTAGGGCAGGGGGCTTGAATGAGCAGTTCTTC.

This clone has a single count. The chain joins TRBV4-1 to TRBJ1-4; D unresolved. CDR3 length: 13 amino acids. Germline lookup yields CDR1 MGHRA and CDR2 YSYEKL. Trimming removed 1 base from V and 8 bases from J, with 8 bases in between. This CDR3 reads CASSQGIREKLFF. DNA for the CDR3: TGCGCCAGCAGCCAAGGGATTCGGGAAAAACTGTTTTTT.

J is TRBJ1-2 and V is TRBV18; 11 nucleotides match TRBD1. The CDR3 loop spans 14 amino acids. V trimming: 6 bases; J trimming: 4 bases; junction bases outside the gene matches: 4. Germline V CDR1 and CDR2: KGHSH, LQKENI. CDR3: CASSRTGGTYGYTF. CDR3 bases: TGTGCCAGCTCCCGGACAGGGGGCACCTATGGCTACACCTTC.

The rearrangement joins TRBV27 to TRBJ2-7; TRBD1 aligns across 10 bases. Germline lookup yields CDR1 MNHEY and CDR2 SMNVEV (reference sequence). CDR3 size: 15 residues. V was pared by 6 bases and J by 1 base, with 6 bases of the junction left unmatched. The CDR3 reads CASSPTGGASYEQYF. In DNA, the CDR3 is TGTGCCAGCAGCCCGACAGGGGGCGCGTCCTACGAGCAGTACTTC.

The rearrangement joins TRBV18 to TRBJ1-1; 7 bases fit TRBD1. Per germline, CDR1 KGHSH and CDR2 LQKENI. The CDR3 covers 13 residues. After removal of 6 bases from V and 1 base from J, the junction contained 2 bases not matched to a gene. The CDR3 DNA reads as TGTGCCAGCTCCCAGGGGGGGAACACTGAAGCTTTCTTT. Translated, it gives CASSQGGNTEAFF.

The V and J genes are TRBV4-2 and TRBJ2-5, with D possibly matching TRBD2 (5 bases). The V end lost 6 bases, the J end lost 2 bases, and 10 bases lay between the germline ends. Germline V gives CDR1 LGHNA, CDR2 YNFKEQ. The CDR3 sequence is 13 residues long. The CDR3, as DNA: TGTGCCAGCAGTCGGGAAAGTCAAGAGACCCAGTACTTC. Its translation is CASSRESQETQYF.

In its sample, this clone was seen a few times. The chain carries TRBV4-2 and TRBJ1-5, with D perhaps TRBD1 (5 bases). Germline lookup yields CDR1 LGHNA and CDR2 YNFKEQ. The CDR3 sequence is 15 residues long. Trimming left V 2 bases short and J 4 bases short, with 12 bases between. CDR3 nucleotide sequence: TGTGCCAGCAGCCAATCCAGGGCCGCAAATCAGCCCCAGCATTTT. This translates into CASSQSRAANQPQHF.

The chain combines TRBV30 with TRBJ2-7, with D possibly being TRBD1 (6 bases). V was pared by 4 bases and J by 6 bases, with 16 bases between. The CDR3 consists of 13 residues. Germline CDR1 is GTSNPN and CDR2 is SVGIG (reference sequence). CDR3 loop: CAWIRQGFAEQYF. CDR3 nucleotides: TGTGCCTGGATAAGGCAGGGGTTTGCCGAGCAGTACTTC.

On this clone itself: Germline is not matched at one junction end, which may reflect a read error. The chain employs TRBV7-3 and TRBJ2-7; 9 bases fit TRBD1. Germline assignment: CDR1 SGHTA and CDR2 FQGTGA. This CDR3 contains 15 residues. Written as DNA, the CDR3 is TGTGCCAGCAGCGTAACAGGGGGCCTGATCTACGAGCAGTACTTC. This sequence encodes CASSVTGGLIYEQYF.

The CDR3 coding sequence is TGTGCCAGCAGTGAATTCCAGTTTACGCAGTATTTT. Translation gives CASSEFQFTQYF. The rearrangement uses TRBV2 and TRBJ2-3; D is undetermined. Germline V gene sequence: CDR1 SNHLY, CDR2 FYNNEI. The CDR3 is 12 residues long. Trimming shortened V by 2 bases and J by 8 bases, and 8 bases separated the two germline ends. The entire variable domain, with the rest obtained from reference TRBV2 and TRBJ2-3, is as follows: EPEVTQTPSHQVTQMGQEVILRCVPISNHLYFYWYRQILGQKVEFLVSFYNNEISEKSEIFDDQFSVERPDGSNFTLKIRSTKLEDSAMYFCASSEFQFTQYFGPGTRLTVL.